The following is a TCR beta chain sequence with its context. Its antigen is not known. The sample originates from a study of shared clonotypes between healthy human individuals. Study overall: The cohort comprised a couple of women and a few men. Their ages spanned 18 to 49 years. CD8 memory received one plate per donor, CD8 naive two, CD4 memory three and CD4 naive three. Overall study results and limits: Compared with memory subsets, naive subsets generally had larger estimated richness.

This CDR3 contains 12 residues. CDR1 SQVTM and CDR2 ANQGSEA come from the germline V gene. V lost 4 bases to trimming and J lost 6 bases; unmatched junction nucleotides: 1. This table comes from immunoSEQ multiplex PCR, and its TCRdb copy is limited to in-frame clones, with some not included. The repertoire holds under 1,900,000 clones, with less than 99% as singletons. Sequencing used naive CD4+ T cells sorted from blood. As for subset: CD45RA+ positively selected. The genes are TRBV29-1 and TRBJ2-7; 12 bases fit TRBD1. The source of this sequence is a man in his thirties or forties in good health. The CDR3 protein is CSVGDRGLEQYF. CDR3 DNA sequence: TGCAGCGTTGGGGACAGGGGGCTCGAGCAGTACTTC.